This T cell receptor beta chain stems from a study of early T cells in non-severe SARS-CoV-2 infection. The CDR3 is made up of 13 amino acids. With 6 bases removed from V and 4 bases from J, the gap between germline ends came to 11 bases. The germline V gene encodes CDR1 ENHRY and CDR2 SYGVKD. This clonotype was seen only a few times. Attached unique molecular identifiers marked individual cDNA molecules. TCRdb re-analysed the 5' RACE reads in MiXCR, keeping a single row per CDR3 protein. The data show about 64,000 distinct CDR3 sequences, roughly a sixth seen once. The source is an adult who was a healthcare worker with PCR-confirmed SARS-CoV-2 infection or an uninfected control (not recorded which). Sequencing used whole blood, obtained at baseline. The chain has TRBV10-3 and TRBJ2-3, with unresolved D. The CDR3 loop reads CAISPGGADTQYF. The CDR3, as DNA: TGTGCCATCAGCCCAGGTGGGGCAGATACGCAGTATTTT.